Following are 22 T cell receptor beta chains from one sample sequenced in a study of regulatory T cells in long-lasting Graves disease. Building of the TCR beta libraries involved iRepertoire HTBI primers and Arm-PCR of CDR3 regions. TCRdb recomputed calls from the multiplex PCR reads with MiXCR, one row per CDR3 protein. This sample has 500,000 to 700,000 distinct CDR3 sequences, with less than 20% found just once. Time point: newly diagnosed GD, antithyroid drugs for less than 3 months. PBMC-derived RNA was used for the TCR library. The sample was also reused in another study, on T cells in Graves' hyperthyroidism and ophthalmopathy.

The source material was peripheral blood mononuclear cells (PBMCs), sampled at new diagnosis, from a patient treated with antithyroid drugs. All receptors derive from a woman in her twenties or thirties with Graves disease.

The chain links TRBV28 to TRBJ1-3; D perhaps matches TRBD1 (6 bases). Looked up from germline, CDR1 is MDHEN and CDR2 is SYDVKM. Deletions cut 6 bases from V and 3 bases from J, with 15 bases between. The CDR3 contains 15 residues. The CDR3 DNA reads TGTGCCAGCAGACTCCAGGGGCTGGGTGGAAACACCATATATTTT. It is translated as CASRLQGLGGNTIYF.

In its sample, this clonotype was seen many times. The rearrangement joins TRBV10-3 to TRBJ1-2; D unclear. Germline CDR1 is ENHRY and CDR2 is SYGVKD. V was trimmed by 3 bases and J by 8 bases, leaving 13 bases between them. The CDR3 is 13 residues long. Here the CDR3 DNA reads TGTGCCATCAGTGACAGGCGCGAGGACGGCTACACCTTC. Encoded protein: CAISDRREDGYTF.

This clonotype was observed at least ten times. This chain's CDR3 is CATSLSGGQETQYF. CDR3 coding DNA: TGTGCCACCAGCCTATCAGGGGGCCAAGAGACCCAGTACTTC. The rearrangement joins TRBV15 to TRBJ2-5; 7 bases fit TRBD1. The germline CDR1 and CDR2 sequences are LNHNV and YYDKDF (reference sequence). This CDR3 comprises 14 residues. The J segment lost 1 base and the V segment lost 5 bases, leaving 4 bases of the junction unmatched.

The chain combines TRBV30 with TRBJ2-3, with D maybe TRBD2 (5 bases). Trimming took off 3 bases at V and 2 bases at J, with 9 bases between the two ends. Germline lookup yields CDR1 GTSNPN and CDR2 SVGIG (reference sequence). This CDR3 region has 13 residues. CDR3 coding DNA: TGTGCCTGGAGCATAGCGCTCACAGATACGCAGTATTTT. It encodes CAWSIALTDTQYF. Full variable domain (outside the CDR3, taken from reference TRBV30 and TRBJ2-3): SQTIHQWPATLVQPVGSPLSLECTVEGTSNPNLYWYRQAAGRGLQLLFYSVGIGQISSEVPQNLSASRPQDRQFILSSKKLLLSDSGFYLCAWSIALTDTQYFGPGTRLTVL.

The V gene is TRBV10-3, the J gene TRBJ2-6; D gene uncertain. CDR1 ENHRY and CDR2 SYGVKD come from the germline V gene. Trimming removed 3 bases at V and 2 bases at J, with 11 bases between. The CDR3 has 16 residues. In nucleotides, the CDR3 is TGTGCCATCAGTGATTCGAACACCGCTGGGGCCAACGTCCTGACTTTC. Its protein is CAISDSNTAGANVLTF.

This clonotype has more than one count but fewer than ten. V and J are TRBV28 and TRBJ1-5, with 9 bases that match TRBD1. The germline gives CDR1 MDHEN, CDR2 SYDVKM. The V and J ends lost 5 bases and 9 bases, in that order; junction bases with no gene match: 8. The CDR3 runs to 14 residues. The CDR3 DNA follows: TGTGCCAGCAGTGGTTCAACAGGGGGCCGGCCCCAGCATTTT. Amino acids: CASSGSTGGRPQHF.

Ten or more counts support this clonotype. The rearrangement uses TRBV6-5 and TRBJ2-1, with a weak D call TRBD1 (6 bases). CDR1 and CDR2 (germline): MNHEY, SVGAGI. This CDR3 is built from 14 residues. Trimming left V 1 base short and J 8 bases short, with 12 bases between. CDR3 protein: CASSYFGRGYEQFF. DNA for the CDR3: TGTGCCAGCAGTTACTTCGGCAGGGGCTATGAGCAGTTCTTC.

This clonotype has a count of ten or more. The chain joins TRBV6-1 to TRBJ2-5; 11 nucleotides agree with TRBD2. This CDR3 is built from 19 residues. With V trimmed by 4 bases and J by 4 bases, 17 bases remained unmatched. Germline CDR1 is MNHNS and CDR2 is SASEGT. Written as DNA, the CDR3 is TGTGCCAGCAGTGTCCCTGGCGGGCTAGCGGGAGGATCGGGAGAGACCCAGTACTTC. Encoded protein: CASSVPGGLAGGSGETQYF.

As regards this clonotype: A much larger clone lies a single base off, so this may be a read error. This rearrangement joins TRBV11-1 to TRBJ2-7; TRBD2 is a possible D gene (5 bases). CDR3 length equals 13 residues. V lost 2 bases and J lost 7, with 12 bases in between. Germline V lookup: CDR1 SGHAT, CDR2 FQDESV (reference sequence). This CDR3 is CASSLIGGHEQYF. The CDR3 bases are TGTGCCAGCAGCTTAATTGGAGGTCATGAGCAGTACTTC.

This clonotype was seen repeatedly, ten times or more. The chain has TRBV2 and TRBJ2-1, with 11 positions matching TRBD2. Trimming took 5 bases from V and 5 from J; bases not matched to a gene: 8. Germline V gene lookup returns CDR1 SNHLY and CDR2 FYNNEI. The CDR3 is made up of 16 amino acids. Written as DNA, the CDR3 is TGTGCCAGCAGTTCTCCGGGACTAGCGGAGCACAATGAGCAGTTCTTC. It codes for CASSSPGLAEHNEQFF.

In this sample, this clonotype turned up many times. The genes are TRBV29-1 and TRBJ1-1; 9 positions agree with TRBD1. The germline CDR1 and CDR2 sequences are SQVTM and ANQGSEA. With V trimmed by 1 base and J by 8 bases, 2 bases remained unmatched. The CDR3 is 12 residues long. CDR3 DNA sequence: TGCAGCGTTGAAGGGACAGGGGCCGAAGCTTTCTTT. It yields the protein CSVEGTGAEAFF.

The V gene is TRBV18, the J gene TRBJ2-5; a weak D match, TRBD1 (6 bases). CDR1 and CDR2 (germline): KGHSH, LQKENI. V was clipped by 2 bases and J by 2 bases, with 12 bases between them. The CDR3 runs to 15 residues. CDR3 sequence: CASSPRTASQETQYF. In DNA, the CDR3 is TGTGCCAGCTCACCAAGGACAGCCTCTCAAGAGACCCAGTACTTC.

The chain combines TRBV19 with TRBJ1-5; 7 bases align to TRBD1. After removal of 2 bases from V and 5 bases from J, the junction contained 3 bases not matched to a gene. The germline gives CDR1 LNHDA, CDR2 SQIVND (reference sequence). This CDR3 region has 14 residues. In DNA form, the CDR3 reads TGTGCCAGTAGTATACTTCAGGGGGATCAGCCCCAGCATTTT. It translates to CASSILQGDQPQHF.

The V call is TRBV20-1, the J call TRBJ2-7, with D perhaps TRBD2 (6 bases). This CDR3 has 11 residues. Germline V gene data show CDR1 as DFQATT and CDR2 as SNEGSKA (reference sequence). The CDR3 protein is CRTGLPPEQYF. DNA of the CDR3: TGCAGAACGGGACTCCCCCCCGAGCAGTACTTC.

CDR3 DNA: TGCAGTGCTAACAAGAGGTTGGCAGGGGGAGAGACCCAGTACTTC. This codes for CSANKRLAGGETQYF. The V gene is TRBV20-1, the J gene TRBJ2-5; 7 positions match TRBD1. Germline values: CDR1 DFQATT, CDR2 SNEGSKA (reference sequence). With V trimmed by 4 bases and J by 4 bases, 12 bases remained unmatched. The CDR3 loop spans 15 amino acids.

The chain recombines TRBV6-1 with TRBJ1-2; possible D gene TRBD1, 6 bases. The CDR3 loop spans 15 amino acids. V was cut by 6 bases and J by 1 base, with 15 bases left in between. The germline CDR1 and CDR2 sequences are MNHNS and SASEGT. The CDR3 bases are TGTGCCAGCAGGGATTGGACAGAACTTAACTATGGCTACACCTTC. It yields the protein CASRDWTELNYGYTF.

This clonotype has more than one count but fewer than ten. The rearrangement joins TRBV5-5 to TRBJ1-4, with 8 bases that match TRBD1. Germline-derived CDR1 and CDR2 are SGHKS and YYEKEE (reference sequence). The V and J ends lost 1 base and 6 bases, in that order; junction bases with no gene match: 2. The CDR3 is made up of 14 amino acids. CDR3 sequence reads: CASSLPTGDEKLFF. Written as DNA, the CDR3 is TGTGCCAGCAGCTTGCCGACAGGGGATGAAAAACTGTTTTTT.

This clonotype was recorded many times. The rearrangement links TRBV12-3 or TRBV12-4 to TRBJ2-5; a possible D gene is TRBD2 (5 bases). Trimming took off 1 base at V and 2 bases at J, with 14 bases between the two ends. The CDR3 runs 16 residues. Written as DNA, the CDR3 is TGTGCCAGCAGTTTAGTTGGTAGGCTAGCACAAGAGACCCAGTACTTC. This sequence encodes CASSLVGRLAQETQYF.

The chain links TRBV2 to TRBJ2-3, with D perhaps TRBD2 (6 bases). The V and J ends lost 8 bases and 0 bases respectively, with 21 bases between them. The germline gives CDR1 SNHLY, CDR2 FYNNEI. This CDR3 spans 17 amino acids. CDR3 in DNA: TGTGCCAGCTCAAAAGGGAGTCCGGGACTGAGCACAGATACGCAGTATTTT. This sequence encodes CASSKGSPGLSTDTQYF.

The chain combines TRBV20-1 with TRBJ2-7, with TRBD2 matching 11 bases. This CDR3 has 15 residues. Germline V gene sequence: CDR1 DFQATT, CDR2 SNEGSKA (reference sequence). The ends lost 2 bases at V and 4 bases at J; junction bases unmatched: 7. The CDR3 DNA follows: TGCAGTGCTAGACCTTTAGCGGGAGGGCTTTACGAGCAGTACTTC. It is translated as CSARPLAGGLYEQYF.

The chain has TRBV6-1 and TRBJ1-1; D is ambiguous. CDR3 size: 13 residues. The germline CDR1 and CDR2 sequences are MNHNS and SASEGT. Between the trimmed V and J ends, which lost 6 bases and 8 bases, there was a span of 16 bases. CDR3 in DNA: TGTGCCAGCAGACTTACATATCAGTCAGAAGCTTTCTTT. Protein: CASRLTYQSEAFF.

In this sample, this clonotype turned up a few times. This rearrangement joins TRBV19 to TRBJ1-2, with 7 nucleotides matching TRBD1. The CDR3 is 16 residues long. V dropped 7 bases and J dropped 3; count of bases not matched to a gene: 14. Germline V gene sequence: CDR1 LNHDA, CDR2 SQIVND (reference sequence). The CDR3 here is CASTHRQGSGDYGYTF. The CDR3 DNA sequence: TGTGCCAGTACTCACCGACAGGGTAGCGGTGACTATGGCTACACCTTC.